This paragraph covers one TCR beta chain sequence. What it recognizes is unknown. Profiled with immunoSEQ multiplex PCR; TCRdb holds only in-frame clones, not every one. Among 6,000 to 9,500 clones, about 74% were seen once, and the ten largest hold approximately 7%. The CDR3 contains 12 residues. CDR1 is LNHDA, CDR2 SQIVND, per germline (reference sequence). V was cut by 8 bases and J by 5 bases, with 12 bases left in between. Brentuximab vedotin exposure varied among the patients, all of whom had relapsed after autologous stem cell transplantation. With magnetic negative selection, CD4+ T cells were purified from PBMCs that had been thawed. The data are from a study of PD-1 blockade in classical Hodgkin lymphoma. Broader study findings: Exclusion was applied to patients who started nivolumab under 1 year after ASCT.

The rearrangement links TRBV19 to TRBJ1-1; D unresolved. The sample consisted of CD4+ T cells from blood, taken at baseline. The sequence was obtained from a human donor with classical Hodgkin lymphoma. The CDR3 loop reads CASGSRRTEAFF. The CDR3 bases are TGTGCCAGTGGTAGCCGGAGAACTGAAGCTTTCTTT.